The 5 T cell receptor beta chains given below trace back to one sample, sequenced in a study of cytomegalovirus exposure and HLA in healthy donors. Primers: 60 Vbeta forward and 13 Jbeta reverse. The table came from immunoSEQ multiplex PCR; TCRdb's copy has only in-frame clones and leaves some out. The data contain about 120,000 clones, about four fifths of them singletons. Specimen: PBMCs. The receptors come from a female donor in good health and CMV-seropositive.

This CDR3 reads CASSPASMGAYGYTF. For the CDR3, the DNA is TGTGCCAGCTCACCGGCCTCGATGGGGGCCTATGGCTACACCTTC. The chain couples TRBV18 to TRBJ1-2, with D tentatively TRBD1 (6 bases). This CDR3 comprises 15 residues. Between the trimmed V and J ends, which lost 3 bases and 4 bases, there was a span of 15 bases. CDR1 and CDR2 from the germline V gene are KGHSH and LQKENI.

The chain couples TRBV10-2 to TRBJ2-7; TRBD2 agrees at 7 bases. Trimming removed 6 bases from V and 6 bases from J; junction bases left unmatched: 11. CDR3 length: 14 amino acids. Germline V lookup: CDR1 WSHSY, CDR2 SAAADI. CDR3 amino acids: CASRDGTTRVEQYF. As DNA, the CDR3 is TGCGCCAGCAGGGACGGGACTACTCGGGTCGAGCAGTACTTC.

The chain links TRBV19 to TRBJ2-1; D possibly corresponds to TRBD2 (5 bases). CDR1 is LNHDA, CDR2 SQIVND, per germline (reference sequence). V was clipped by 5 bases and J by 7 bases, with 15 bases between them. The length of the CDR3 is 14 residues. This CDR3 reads CASSPQSGVNEQFF. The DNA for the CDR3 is TGTGCCAGTAGTCCTCAATCCGGGGTGAATGAGCAGTTCTTC.

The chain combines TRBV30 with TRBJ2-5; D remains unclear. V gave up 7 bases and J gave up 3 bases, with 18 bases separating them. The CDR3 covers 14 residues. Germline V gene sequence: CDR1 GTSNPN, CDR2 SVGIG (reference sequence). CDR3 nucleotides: TGTGCCTATAATGGCGGTTACGCGAAAGAGACCCAGTACTTC. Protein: CAYNGGYAKETQYF.

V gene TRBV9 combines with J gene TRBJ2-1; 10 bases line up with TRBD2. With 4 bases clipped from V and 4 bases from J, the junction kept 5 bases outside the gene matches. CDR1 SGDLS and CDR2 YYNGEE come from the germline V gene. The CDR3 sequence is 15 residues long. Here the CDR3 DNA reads TGTGCCAGCAGCCTTGTAGCGGGGGGTTACAATGAGCAGTTCTTC. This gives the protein CASSLVAGGYNEQFF. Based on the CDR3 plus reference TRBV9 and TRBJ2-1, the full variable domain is DSGVTQTPKHLITATGQRVTLRCSPRSGDLSVYWYQQSLDQGLQFLIQYYNGEERAKGNILERFSAQQFPDLHSELNLSSLELGDSALYFCASSLVAGGYNEQFFGPGTRLTVL.